This entry features one T cell receptor beta chain sequence. The clone's antigen remains unknown. No much larger clonotype is one base removed from it; base qualities were not supplied. This record belongs to a study of cytomegalovirus exposure and HLA in healthy donors (dated by TCRdb to between 2016 and 2019). Describing the broader study: The approximately 710 repertoires of the first cohort and the 110 or so validation repertoires were produced on the same platform, according to a later analysis. The aim of the study was to test whether cataloging public T cell receptors could identify signatures of past pathogen exposure. Besides the first cohort of approximately 710 subjects, a separate validation cohort made up of roughly 120 different subjects was used. High-throughput TCR immunosequencing, statistical association of individual TCRs with disease status, and machine learning were combined to predict cytomegalovirus infection status. What the research found in general, with its limitations: Of the cluster scores, roughly 93% were above 0 in a later analysis, which found that TCRs clustered in the first cohort also tended to co-occur in the 130 or so validation repertoires. According to the authors, the approach could potentially be generalized to other disease states and immunological phenotypes. Most TCR sequences were observed very rarely across donors, whereas some public TCRs were present in many individuals. A later analysis had no HLA typing for the validation cohort, so co-occurrence there was scored across all 130 or so repertoires. The classifier was reported to diagnose cytomegalovirus status with high specificity and sensitivity in both the original cohort and the validation cohort. A few of the identified cytomegalovirus-associated TCR beta chains were confirmed in vitro to be specific for cytomegalovirus antigens. In the study, approximately 150 TCR beta chains were listed as associated with cytomegalovirus.

According to the germline V gene, CDR1 reads SGHRS and CDR2 reads YFSETQ. CDR3 length: 16 amino acids, cysteine to phenylalanine. Only the CDR3 region is kept as DNA, spanning 48 bases read in frame from base 1. V lost 4 bases and J lost 4 bases; the stretch between them is 19 bases long. Separate from the roughly 650-subject first cohort, the validation cohort of over 90 subjects was the group to which the donors belonged. Preparation of the library involved the immunoSEQ multiplex PCR assay. In the authors' own workflow: A statistical classification framework was developed to diagnose cytomegalovirus status using the catalog of TCR beta chain sequences. What TCRdb holds here is the immuneACCESS table cut down to in-frame rearrangements. Part of the clones is not present; checked against another copy, under half of the missing clones reflect an unresolved V gene, and the others are unexplained. Clonal size and the V and J genes are those of that table, whereas D and trimming came from the DNA. This sample holds hundreds of thousands of clones; about 86% were observed only once. The top ten clonotypes cover around 3% of the sample.

The receptor comes from a man aged 18-30 years in good health and CMV-seronegative. The V gene is TRBV5-1 and the J gene is TRBJ2-3, and the D gene may be TRBD2, 6 bases matching. The specimen sequenced was PBMCs. The base sequence is TGCGCCAGCAGCCCTCGCCGACGGGGGTCTCCAGATACGCAGTATTTT. Its protein is CASSPRRRGSPDTQYF. The CDR3 plus the reference TRBV5-1 and TRBJ2-3 genes for the other parts give the full variable domain: KAGVTQTPRYLIKTRGQQVTLSCSPISGHRSVSWYQQTPGQGLQFLFEYFSETQRNKGNFPGRFSGRQFSNSRSEMNVSTLELGDSALYLCASSPRRRGSPDTQYFGPGTRLTVL.